The 15 T cell receptor beta chains listed next were all sequenced from one sample in a study of a mutant IDH1 vaccine in newly diagnosed glioma. Time point meaning: baseline, week 1 (first vaccination visit). Treatment: pre-vaccination baseline after standard-of-care therapy. The assay was immunoSEQ multiplex PCR, and TCRdb's table has in-frame clones only and misses some. The table lists roughly 68,000 clones, more than 65% of them singletons, with 7% to 10% in the top ten. The starting material was PBMCs, obtained from a glioma patient treated with radiotherapy, temozolomide or both. Receptors originate from a man aged 50 or older with glioma.

The chain joins TRBV9 to TRBJ1-4; TRBD1 aligns across 10 bases. The CDR3 spans 15 residues. V lost 0 bases to trimming and J lost 8 bases; unmatched junction nucleotides: 4. Germline V gives CDR1 SGDLS, CDR2 YYNGEE. In DNA form, the CDR3 reads TGTGCCAGCAGCGTAGAGGGACAGGGGCGGGAAAAACTGTTTTTT. It is translated as CASSVEGQGREKLFF. Full variable domain (outside the CDR3, taken from reference TRBV9 and TRBJ1-4): DSGVTQTPKHLITATGQRVTLRCSPRSGDLSVYWYQQSLDQGLQFLIQYYNGEERAKGNILERFSAQQFPDLHSELNLSSLELGDSALYFCASSVEGQGREKLFFGSGTQLSVL.

This clone was counted once. The rearrangement uses TRBV10-1 and TRBJ2-5; TRBD1 matches 7 bases. CDR3 length: 13 residues. The V gene end was trimmed by 4 bases and the J gene end by 5 bases; junction bases not matched to a gene: 4. Germline CDR1 and CDR2: WNHNN and SYGVQD (reference sequence). This CDR3 reads CASSGRQGETQYF. The CDR3 region has the DNA TGCGCCAGCAGTGGCCGACAGGGTGAGACCCAGTACTTC.

V and J are TRBV6-5 and TRBJ1-1; 7 positions match TRBD1. Germline CDR1 reads MNHEY; CDR2 reads SVGAGI. The length of the CDR3 is 15 residues. Trimming removed 5 bases from V and 0 bases from J; junction bases left unmatched: 6. The CDR3 loop is CASSPTGLMNTEAFF. DNA for the CDR3: TGTGCCAGCAGTCCGACAGGGCTAATGAACACTGAAGCTTTCTTT.

The chain links TRBV19 to TRBJ2-7; a weak D match, TRBD1 (5 bases). V was pared by 2 bases and J by 2 bases, with 13 bases between. This CDR3 contains 15 residues. Germline CDR1 and CDR2: LNHDA and SQIVND (reference sequence). This chain's CDR3 is CASSISRIGAYEQYF. In nucleotides, the CDR3 is TGTGCCAGTAGTATATCAAGGATAGGGGCCTACGAGCAGTACTTC. The complete variable domain, with remaining parts taken from reference TRBV19 and TRBJ2-7, reads DGGITQSPKYLFRKEGQNVTLSCEQNLNHDAMYWYRQDPGQGLRLIYYSQIVNDFQKGDIAEGYSVSREKKESFPLTVTSAQKNPTAFYLCASSISRIGAYEQYFGPGTRLTVT.

CDR3 nucleotide sequence: TGTGCCACCTCAGGGGCAGATACGCAGTATTTT. Translation: CATSGADTQYF. The rearrangement uses TRBV27 and TRBJ2-3, with D possibly matching TRBD1 (6 bases). V was clipped by 10 bases and J by 4 bases, with 9 bases between them. Germline loops: CDR1 MNHEY, CDR2 SMNVEV (reference sequence). The CDR3 extends over 11 amino acids.

The V call is TRBV7-2, the J call TRBJ2-3; 13 nucleotides agree with TRBD2. Germline V gives CDR1 SGHTA, CDR2 FQGNSA. CDR3 length: 17 amino acids. Trimming at V came to 3 bases and at J to 6 bases, leaving 9 bases not matched to a gene. The CDR3 loop is CASSLYRTSGGVDTQYF. The DNA for the CDR3 is TGTGCCAGCAGCTTGTACCGTACTAGCGGGGGGGTGGATACGCAGTATTTT. The whole variable domain, filled in from reference TRBV7-2 and TRBJ2-3, reads GAGVSQSPSNKVTEKGKDVELRCDPISGHTALYWYRQSLGQGLEFLIYFQGNSAPDKSGLPSDRFSAERTGGSVSTLTIQRTQQEDSAVYLCASSLYRTSGGVDTQYFGPGTRLTVL.

This clone was detected only once. V usage is TRBV30 and J usage is TRBJ1-4, with unresolved D. V shed 2 bases and J shed 8 bases, with 15 bases lying between them. The CDR3 covers 14 residues. Germline CDR1 GTSNPN, CDR2 SVGIG (reference sequence). This CDR3 is CAWSFRTPVEKLFF. CDR3 nucleotide sequence: TGTGCCTGGAGTTTCCGGACCCCGGTCGAAAAACTGTTTTTT.

The chain joins TRBV7-2 to TRBJ1-2; 7 nucleotides line up with TRBD1. The ends lost 10 bases at V and 4 bases at J; junction bases unmatched: 9. The germline CDR1 and CDR2 sequences are SGHTA and FQGNSA. This CDR3 contains 13 residues. In DNA, the CDR3 is TGTGCCACGGCGGCGGGACAGAGCTATGGCTACACCTTC. It translates to CATAAGQSYGYTF.

The V and J genes are TRBV11-2 and TRBJ2-2; D unclear. Germline CDR1 reads SGHAT; CDR2 reads FQNNGV. V dropped 0 bases and J dropped 2 bases, with 7 bases sitting between them. The CDR3 is 15 residues long. CDR3 protein: CASSLEGLNTGELFF. DNA of the CDR3: TGTGCCAGCAGCTTAGAGGGGTTAAACACCGGGGAGCTGTTTTTT. Using reference TRBV11-2 and TRBJ2-2 for the parts outside the CDR3, the full variable domain is EAGVAQSPRYKIIEKRQSVAFWCNPISGHATLYWYQQILGQGPKLLIQFQNNGVVDDSQLPKDRFSAERLKGVDSTLKIQPAKLEDSAVYLCASSLEGLNTGELFFGEGSRLTVL.

The chain uses TRBV19 and TRBJ2-7, with 8 bases identical to TRBD2. Trimming cost V 4 bases and J 2 bases; bases outside gene matches: 1. The CDR3 loop spans 13 amino acids. Per the germline V gene, CDR1 is LNHDA and CDR2 is SQIVND (reference sequence). This chain's CDR3 is CASSTGGPYEQYF. The DNA for the CDR3 is TGTGCCAGTAGTACGGGGGGGCCCTACGAGCAGTACTTC.

The chain joins TRBV10-3 to TRBJ2-7; 8 bases map to TRBD1. CDR1 ENHRY and CDR2 SYGVKD come from the germline V gene. This CDR3 has 14 amino acids. The V segment lost 5 bases and the J segment 3 bases; nucleotides outside the gene matches: 6. The CDR3 sequence: CAISLGQELYEQYF. CDR3 DNA: TGTGCCATCAGTCTGGGACAGGAGCTCTACGAGCAGTACTTC.

This rearrangement joins TRBV10-3 to TRBJ2-5, with 12 bases matching TRBD1. The CDR3 sequence is 20 residues long. The V gene end was trimmed by 8 bases and the J gene end by 0 bases; junction bases not matched to a gene: 19. CDR1 is ENHRY, CDR2 SYGVKD, per germline. CDR3 in amino acids: CAISAVSPGTGGPNQETQYF. The CDR3 nucleotides read TGTGCCATCTCCGCTGTCTCCCCCGGGACAGGGGGCCCCAACCAAGAGACCCAGTACTTC.

V and J are TRBV2 and TRBJ2-7; 8 bases are shared with TRBD1. The germline gives CDR1 SNHLY, CDR2 FYNNEI. The V and J ends lost 8 bases and 3 bases, in that order; junction bases with no gene match: 6. The CDR3 has 13 residues. The CDR3 is CASDMGQDYEQYF. The CDR3 DNA sequence: TGTGCCAGCGACATGGGACAGGACTACGAGCAGTACTTC.

This chain uses TRBV7-2 with TRBJ1-5; D is unclear. Trimming took off 6 bases at V and 3 bases at J, with 6 bases between the two ends. In germline, CDR1 is SGHTA, CDR2 FQGNSA. The CDR3 loop spans 12 amino acids. Written as DNA, the CDR3 is TGTGCCAGCAGTCATTACAATCAGCCCCAGCATTTT. It specifies CASSHYNQPQHF.

The chain has TRBV18 and TRBJ1-5; D is perhaps TRBD1 (6 bases). The CDR3 extends over 19 amino acids. Trimming removed 3 bases from V and 0 bases from J, with 21 bases in between. The germline CDR1 and CDR2 sequences are KGHSH and LQKENI. The CDR3 is CASSPYSSRTAYSNQPQHF. The CDR3 coding sequence is TGTGCCAGCTCACCTTACTCCTCTAGGACAGCTTATAGCAATCAGCCCCAGCATTTT.